The rows below give T cell receptor beta chains drawn from one sample of a study of monozygotic twins with inflammatory bowel disease. TCRdb reprocessed the 5' RACE reads; each CDR3 protein has one entry and no DNA is given. Seen in this sample are about 350,000 distinct CDR3 sequences; the ten most common clones hold roughly 2%. What was sequenced was blood. These receptors were collected from a human donor with ulcerative colitis or Crohn's disease, or a healthy co-twin of an affected twin (not recorded which). The CDR3 runs from the conserved cysteine through the conserved F or W.

J gene: TRBJ2-3
V gene: TRBV7-8
CDR3 protein: CASSSPRTSGIVDTQYF

J gene: TRBJ1-2
V gene: TRBV7-9
CDR3 protein: CASSFESSHFNYGYTF

J gene: TRBJ2-5
V gene: TRBV11-2
CDR3 protein: CASSHQQRGPKETQYF

J gene: TRBJ2-1
V gene: TRBV6-2/TRBV6-3
CDR3 protein: CASSPDRGNEQFF

J gene: TRBJ2-1
V gene: TRBV4-1
CDR3 protein: CASSLGRTSSQYNEQFF

J gene: TRBJ2-5
V gene: TRBV7-2
CDR3 protein: CASSILGNQETQYF

J gene: TRBJ1-5
V gene: TRBV20-1
CDR3 protein: CSAREAGGASNQPQHF

J gene: TRBJ1-4
V gene: TRBV5-5
CDR3 protein: CASSLATDATNEKLFF

J gene: TRBJ2-3
V gene: TRBV28
CDR3 protein: CASAGGGIYINTDTQYF

J gene: TRBJ2-7
V gene: TRBV12-3/TRBV12-4
CDR3 protein: CASSLDLAHNYEQYF

J gene: TRBJ2-1
V gene: TRBV5-1
CDR3 protein: CASSFGLIARALDSEQFF

J gene: TRBJ2-1
V gene: TRBV15
CDR3 protein: CATSRVGYGRCVF

J gene: TRBJ2-1
V gene: TRBV3-1
CDR3 protein: CASSQDWNNEQFF

J gene: TRBJ2-3
V gene: TRBV7-9
CDR3 protein: CASSPHSGGAYTQYF

J gene: TRBJ2-5
V gene: TRBV20-1
CDR3 protein: CSPRLAGGQETQYF

J gene: TRBJ2-5
V gene: TRBV7-9
CDR3 protein: CASSFPFERGPGETQYF

J gene: TRBJ2-3
V gene: TRBV28
CDR3 protein: CASSLYLRLSGTTQYF

J gene: TRBJ2-4
V gene: TRBV27
CDR3 protein: CASSLSATRDRNMQYF

J gene: TRBJ2-7
V gene: TRBV4-1
CDR3 protein: CASSQNTGGSYEQYF

J gene: TRBJ2-6
V gene: TRBV5-1
CDR3 protein: CATQEAPRSGANVLTF

J gene: TRBJ2-1
V gene: TRBV3-1
CDR3 protein: CASSQDWRGDEQFF

J gene: TRBJ2-6
V gene: TRBV9
CDR3 protein: CASSGSKASGANVLTF

J gene: TRBJ2-2
V gene: TRBV11-2
CDR3 protein: CASQALAGAVGELFF

J gene: TRBJ2-1
V gene: TRBV29-1
CDR3 protein: CSVDPAGRVEQFF

J gene: TRBJ2-2
V gene: TRBV6-1
CDR3 protein: CASYGPNTGELFF

J gene: TRBJ2-5
V gene: TRBV7-8
CDR3 protein: CASSPLIRETQYF

J gene: TRBJ2-5
V gene: TRBV5-6
CDR3 protein: CASSLRSGETQYF

J gene: TRBJ1-6
V gene: TRBV28
CDR3 protein: CASSFGQSSYNSPLHF

J gene: TRBJ1-4
V gene: TRBV7-9
CDR3 protein: CATAPGLANEKLFF

J gene: TRBJ2-7
V gene: TRBV7-2
CDR3 protein: CASSLVAGQLYEQYF

J gene: TRBJ2-3
V gene: TRBV7-2
CDR3 protein: CASSRTVEGTDTQYF

J gene: TRBJ2-2
V gene: TRBV29-1
CDR3 protein: CSVGPGGNTGELFF

J gene: TRBJ1-4
V gene: TRBV29-1
CDR3 protein: CSVVRGDRVEKLFF

J gene: TRBJ2-3
V gene: TRBV7-2
CDR3 protein: CASSTRTSGGVTDTQYF

J gene: TRBJ2-7
V gene: TRBV11-2
CDR3 protein: CASSVGGSGAYEQYF

J gene: TRBJ2-5
V gene: TRBV12-3/TRBV12-4
CDR3 protein: CASSLWMRGGMETQYF